Below are 20 T cell receptor beta chains sequenced from a single sample in a study. TCRdb used MiXCR to reprocess the 5' RACE reads, holding one entry per CDR3 protein. The sample carries under 65,000 distinct CDR3 sequences, 25% to 30% recorded once. Source material: tumor-infiltrating memory CD4+ T cells sorted from the breast tumor. Indicated subset: memory CD4+ T cells, CD4+CD45RO+CD25-. Every receptor here comes from a female donor with breast cancer.

This clonotype has a handful of counts. Without the conserved terminal phenylalanine or tryptophan, this CDR3 likely stems from a read error. It is unclear where the CDR3 begins or ends on the DNA, so no DNA is shown, and the CDR3 is as TCRdb lists it. CDR3 sequence reads: CASSLFSGRPLI. The chain employs TRBV7-2 and TRBJ2-1; the table names TRBD2, a call not compared with the DNA. From its first to its last residue, the CDR3 has 12 amino acids. Germline-derived CDR1 and CDR2 are SGHTA and FQGNSA.

The V call is TRBV6-2 or TRBV6-3, the J call TRBJ1-1, with no clear D. Germline V gene data show CDR1 as MNHEY and CDR2 as SVGEGT. This CDR3 comprises 13 residues. The V end lost 6 bases, the J end lost 8 bases, and 16 bases lay between the germline ends. For the CDR3, the DNA is TGTGCCAGCAGCCCGGGCCCCCGACTAGAAGCTTTCTTT. Its translation: CASSPGPRLEAFF.

This chain joins TRBV12-3 or TRBV12-4 and TRBJ1-5; a possible D gene is TRBD1 (5 bases). This CDR3 contains 14 residues. V was shortened by 5 bases and J by 4 bases, with 12 bases between the two germline ends. CDR3 nucleotide sequence: TGTGCCAGCAGTCAGCAGGGAAGGAATCAGCCCCAGCATTTT. Protein product: CASSQQGRNQPQHF.

The chain employs TRBV4-3 and TRBJ2-3; tentatively, D is TRBD2 (6 bases). The CDR3 consists of 15 residues. The ends were cut back, 0 bases at V and 8 bases at J, with 15 bases in the middle. CDR1 and CDR2 from the germline V gene are LGHNA and YSLEER. CDR3 in amino acids: CASSQDGRGIGTQYF. The DNA for the CDR3 is TGCGCCAGCAGCCAAGACGGGCGGGGTATAGGTACGCAGTATTTT.

For this clonotype: The conserved phenylalanine or tryptophan normally closing the CDR3 is absent here, so this likely arose from a read error. V and J are TRBV6-5 and TRBJ1-2; possible D gene TRBD1, 5 bases. V lost 6 bases to trimming and J lost 6 bases, with 14 bases between them. The CDR3 consists of 13 residues. Germline assignment: CDR1 MNHEY and CDR2 SVGAGI. In DNA form, the CDR3 reads TGTGCCAGCAGCTCGACAGATACTAATGGCTACACCCTC. This gives the protein CASSSTDTNGYTL.

This clonotype was seen more than once but under ten times. J is TRBJ1-1 and V is TRBV20-1; 7 bases map to TRBD1. V gave up 5 bases and J gave up 0 bases; unmatched junction bases: 6. CDR1 DFQATT and CDR2 SNEGSKA come from the germline V gene (reference sequence). This CDR3 is 14 amino acids long. CDR3 in DNA: TGCAGTGCTCGGCGGGACAGCTTGAACACTGAAGCTTTCTTT. This sequence encodes CSARRDSLNTEAFF.

This clonotype has more than one count but fewer than ten. This rearrangement joins TRBV20-1 to TRBJ2-7; D assignment may be TRBD1 or TRBD2 (5 bases each). This CDR3 spans 21 amino acids. The ends were cut back, 3 bases at V and 0 bases at J, with 33 bases in the middle. Germline CDR1 reads DFQATT; CDR2 reads SNEGSKA (reference sequence). DNA for the CDR3: TGCAGTGCTAGCCGGGACGGGGATATGGCGGCCTATATTACTAGCTCCTACGAGCAGTACTTC. Translation: CSASRDGDMAAYITSSYEQYF.

This sequence joins TRBV5-6 and TRBJ1-1, with 11 bases that match TRBD1. Losses at the gene ends were 4 bases for V and 3 bases for J; bases not matched to a gene: 8. CDR1 is SGHDT and CDR2 is YYEEEE in the germline V gene. The CDR3 is made up of 16 amino acids. CDR3 protein: CASSLDRGRWDTEAFF. For the CDR3, the DNA is TGTGCCAGCAGCCTGGACAGGGGGCGTTGGGACACTGAAGCTTTCTTT. Filled out from reference TRBV5-6 and TRBJ1-1, the complete variable domain reads DAGVTQSPTHLIKTRGQQVTLRCSPKSGHDTVSWYQQALGQGPQFIFQYYEEEERQRGNFPDRFSGHQFPNYSSELNVNALLLGDSALYLCASSLDRGRWDTEAFFGQGTRLTVV.

Comment on this clonotype: One end of the junction does not line up with germline, which may come from a read error. This sequence joins TRBV12-3 or TRBV12-4 and TRBJ1-3; D ambiguous. The CDR3 covers 13 residues. The CDR3 region is CASSLGTFSRFGF. The CDR3 DNA is TGTGCCAGCAGTTTAGGAACCTTTTCTCGCTTTGGTTTT.

This chain joins TRBV7-6 and TRBJ1-1, with D uncertain. This CDR3 has 16 amino acids. V was clipped by 0 bases and J by 2 bases, with 13 bases between them. From germline, CDR1 is SGHVS and CDR2 FNYEAQ. CDR3 nucleotide sequence: TGTGCCAGCAGCTTAGCCCTCGCCGGACGCAACACTGAAGCTTTCTTT. Translating gives CASSLALAGRNTEAFF. Based on the CDR3 plus reference TRBV7-6 and TRBJ1-1, the full variable domain is GAGVSQSPRYKVTKRGQDVALRCDPISGHVSLYWYRQALGQGPEFLTYFNYEAQQDKSGLPNDRFSAERPEGSISTLTIQRTEQRDSAMYRCASSLALAGRNTEAFFGQGTRLTVV.

V gene TRBV20-1 combines with J gene TRBJ1-6; D might be TRBD1 (5 bases). The V gene lost 5 bases and the J gene lost 10 bases, with 18 bases spanning the gap. This CDR3 contains 14 residues. Germline CDR1 reads DFQATT; CDR2 reads SNEGSKA (reference sequence). CDR3 DNA: TGCAGTGCTGAGAGATCGGGGGAGGAATCACCCCTCCACTTT. Its protein product is CSAERSGEESPLHF.

The chain links TRBV9 to TRBJ2-2, with D uncertain. The CDR3 loop spans 15 amino acids. V lost 0 bases and J 1 base, leaving 7 bases between the germline ends. Per the germline V gene, CDR1 is SGDLS and CDR2 is YYNGEE. The CDR3 spells CASSVVLENTGELFF. CDR3 DNA: TGTGCCAGCAGCGTAGTGTTAGAGAACACCGGGGAGCTGTTTTTT.

The chain joins TRBV20-1 to TRBJ2-3; either TRBD1 or TRBD2 may supply D (6 bases each). The V and J ends lost 0 bases and 8 bases respectively, with 12 bases between them. The CDR3 runs to 13 residues. The germline CDR1 and CDR2 sequences are DFQATT and SNEGSKA (reference sequence). CDR3 in amino acids: CSARETGALTQYF. Here the CDR3 DNA reads TGCAGTGCTAGAGAGACGGGGGCTCTTACGCAGTATTTT.

The J gene is TRBJ2-7, the V gene TRBV7-9; 9 bases are a match to TRBD1. Per germline, CDR1 SEHNR and CDR2 FQNEAQ (reference sequence). The CDR3 covers 16 residues. V shed 6 bases, J shed 6 bases, and the junction held 15 bases outside the gene matches. The CDR3: CASSIYSGTGIGEQYF. In DNA, the CDR3 is TGTGCCAGCAGTATTTATTCCGGGACAGGGATCGGCGAGCAGTACTTC.

The CDR3 DNA follows: TGTGCCAGCAGCTTTCGGTTGGGGAATCAGCCCCAGCATTTT. Translating it yields CASSFRLGNQPQHF. The rearrangement links TRBV5-5 to TRBJ1-5; D is uncertain. The CDR3 is made up of 14 amino acids. V lost 2 bases and J 4 bases, leaving 10 bases between the germline ends. From germline, CDR1 is SGHKS and CDR2 YYEKEE (reference sequence).

Details on this clonotype: No conserved phenylalanine or tryptophan is present at the end of the CDR3, so a read error is the likely explanation. The chain carries TRBV29-1 and TRBJ1-1; D gene ambiguous. V dropped 5 bases and J dropped 1 base, with 8 bases sitting between them. Germline V gene lookup returns CDR1 SQVTM and CDR2 ANQGSEA. This CDR3 comprises 12 residues. CDR3 loop: CSVPDGNTEAFL. CDR3 in DNA: TGCAGCGTTCCGGACGGGAACACTGAAGCTTTCCTT.

V is TRBV7-2 and J is TRBJ2-5, with D maybe TRBD1 (7 bases). The CDR3 contains 15 residues. In germline, CDR1 is SGHTA, CDR2 FQGNSA. V dropped 4 bases and J dropped 1 base, with 13 bases sitting between them. The CDR3 coding sequence is TGTGCCAGCAGCTGGGTCAGGGGGGTCCAAGAGACCCAGTACTTC. This encodes CASSWVRGVQETQYF.

This clonotype is medium-sized in the sample. The chain carries TRBV7-2 and TRBJ1-1; the D gene is possibly TRBD1 (6 bases). Germline CDR1 reads SGHTA; CDR2 reads FQGNSA. Trimming stripped 5 bases from V and 7 bases from J, with 11 bases between. The CDR3 runs 12 residues. CDR3 bases: TGTGCCAGCAGCCGGCAGGGGATTGAAGCTTTCTTT. This sequence encodes CASSRQGIEAFF.

This clonotype has more than one count but fewer than ten. The rearrangement links TRBV30 to TRBJ1-4; tentative D call: TRBD1 (5 bases). Germline V gene sequence: CDR1 GTSNPN, CDR2 SVGIG (reference sequence). V lost 2 bases to trimming and J lost 8 bases, with 18 bases between them. The CDR3 covers 15 residues. The CDR3 bases are TGTGCCTGGAGTTCCAGGGTCTCCGGACGAGAAAAACTGTTTTTT. This codes for CAWSSRVSGREKLFF.

This clonotype occurred a few times. V and J are TRBV6-5 and TRBJ1-5, with TRBD1 as a possible D gene (5 bases). Trimming stripped 6 bases from V and 6 bases from J, with 9 bases between. The CDR3 is made up of 12 amino acids. Germline CDR1 and CDR2: MNHEY and SVGAGI. CDR3 bases: TGTGCCAGCAGCCGTAGGGGTCAGCCCCAGCATTTT. It translates to CASSRRGQPQHF.